This T cell receptor beta chain was sequenced in a study of T-cell reconstitution after alpha-beta-depleted transplantation in children. Study-level points and caveats: Where alpha-beta T cells came from about two months after transplant was reportedly several hundred expanded graft clones. Newly produced T cells mostly accounted for T-cell counts and diversity one year post-transplant.

A remark on this clonotype: Its target is unknown.

V was pared by 4 bases and J by 2 bases, with 12 bases of the junction left unmatched. Germline assignment: CDR1 KGHDR and CDR2 SFDVKD. The CDR3 is 17 residues long. It was with unique molecular identifiers that the TCRbeta library was prepared. TCRdb ran MiXCR on the PCR reads and lists one entry per CDR3 protein. Of about 870,000 distinct CDR3 sequences in the sample, roughly 16% were seen once. Sequenced material: PBMCs, mostly from graft donor cells, taken 360 days after TCRalphabeta/CD19-depleted stem cell transplant. J is TRBJ2-7 and V is TRBV24-1; 8 nucleotides align to TRBD2. The clonotype was recovered from a male patient between 5 and 17 years old who had a stem cell transplant for acute lymphoblastic leukemia, so the T cells may come from the graft donor. CDR3 amino acids: CATSDRLASLLTYEQYF. The CDR3 DNA sequence: TGTGCCACCAGTGACCGACTAGCGTCTCTCCTCACCTACGAGCAGTACTTC.